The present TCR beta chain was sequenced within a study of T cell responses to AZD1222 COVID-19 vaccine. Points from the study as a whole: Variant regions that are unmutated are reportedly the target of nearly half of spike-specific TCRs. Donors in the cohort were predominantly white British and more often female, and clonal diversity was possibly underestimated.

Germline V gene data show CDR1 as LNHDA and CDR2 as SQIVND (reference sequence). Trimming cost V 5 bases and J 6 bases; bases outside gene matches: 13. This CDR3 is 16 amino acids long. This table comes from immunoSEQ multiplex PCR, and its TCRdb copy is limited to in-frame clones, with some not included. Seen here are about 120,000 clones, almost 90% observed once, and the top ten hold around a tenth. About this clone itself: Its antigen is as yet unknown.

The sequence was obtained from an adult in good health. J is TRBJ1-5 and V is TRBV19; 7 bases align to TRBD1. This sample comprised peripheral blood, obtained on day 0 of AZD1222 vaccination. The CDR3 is CASSLPTGNFRQPQHF. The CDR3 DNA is TGTGCCAGTAGTCTCCCGACAGGGAATTTTCGTCAGCCCCAGCATTTT.